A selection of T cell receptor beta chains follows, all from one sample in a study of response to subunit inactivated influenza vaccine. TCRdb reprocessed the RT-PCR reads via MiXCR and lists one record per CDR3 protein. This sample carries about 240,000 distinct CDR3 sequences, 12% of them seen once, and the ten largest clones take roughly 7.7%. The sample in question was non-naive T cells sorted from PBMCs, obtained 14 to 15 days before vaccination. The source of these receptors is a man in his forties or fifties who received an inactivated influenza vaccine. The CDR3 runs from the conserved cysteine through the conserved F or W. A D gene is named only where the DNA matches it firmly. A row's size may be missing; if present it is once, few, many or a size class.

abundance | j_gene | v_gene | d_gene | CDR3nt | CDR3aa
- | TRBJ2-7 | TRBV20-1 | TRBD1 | TGCAGTGCTCGACGGACAGGGCCCTCCTACGAGCAGTACTTC | CSARRTGPSYEQYF
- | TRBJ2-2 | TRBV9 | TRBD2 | TGTGCCAGCAGCGTCACGACTAGCGGGGGTTATACCGGGGAGCTGTTTTTT | CASSVTTSGGYTGELFF
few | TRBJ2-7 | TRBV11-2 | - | TGTGCCAGCAGCTCCAAGGAAGGGGCCGAGCAGTACTTC | CASSSKEGAEQYF
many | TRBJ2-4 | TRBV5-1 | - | TGCGCCAGCAGCCTAACTTCCCCGGGGGCCAAAAACATTCAGTACTTC | CASSLTSPGAKNIQYF
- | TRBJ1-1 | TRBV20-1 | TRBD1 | TGCAGTGCTGCCGGAGGGGGCAGCATGAACACTGAAGCTTTCTTT | CSAAGGGSMNTEAFF
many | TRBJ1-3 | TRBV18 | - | TGTGCCAGCTCACCAGAAGGGGGAAACACCATATATTTT | CASSPEGGNTIYF
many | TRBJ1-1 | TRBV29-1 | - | TGCAGCGTTACAGGGTATAGGTACACTGAAGCTTTCTTT | CSVTGYRYTEAFF
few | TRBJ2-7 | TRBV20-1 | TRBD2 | TGCAGTGCTAGAGATGGACTAGCGGGGGACGAGCAGTACTTC | CSARDGLAGDEQYF
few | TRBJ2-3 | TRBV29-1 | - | TGCAGCGCCAGGACCGGCCTAGACTATTATGATACGCAGTATTTT | CSARTGLDYYDTQYF
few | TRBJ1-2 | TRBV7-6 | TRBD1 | TGTGCCAGCAGCAATCCGACAGGGGGTAGAGCTAACTATGGCTACACCTTC | CASSNPTGGRANYGYTF
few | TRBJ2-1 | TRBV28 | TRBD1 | TGTGCCAGCAACTCCGGGACAGGGGCGTACAATGAGCAGTTCTTC | CASNSGTGAYNEQFF
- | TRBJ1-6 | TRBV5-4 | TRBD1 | TGTGCCAGCAGCTTCGACAGGGGGCGAGAATCACCCCTCCACTTT | CASSFDRGRESPLHF
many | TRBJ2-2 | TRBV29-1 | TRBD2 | TGCAGCGTTGAGGGACTAGCGTTGGGTGGGGAGCTGTTTTTT | CSVEGLALGGELFF
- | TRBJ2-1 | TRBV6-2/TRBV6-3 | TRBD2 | TGTGCCAGCAGTTACCGAGGTAGCGGGATTTTTAATGAGCAGTTCTTC | CASSYRGSGIFNEQFF
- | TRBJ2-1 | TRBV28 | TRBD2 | TGTGCCAGCAGTTTTAGGACTAGCGGGGCTACCTACAATGAGCAGTTCTTC | CASSFRTSGATYNEQFF
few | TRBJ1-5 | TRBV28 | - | TGTGCCATCGGAGGGGCAGTTAATCAGCCCCAGCATTTT | CAIGGAVNQPQHF
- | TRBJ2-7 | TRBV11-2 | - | TGTGCCAGCAGCCCTCATATCGGGCTATCAGCCGAGCAGTACTTC | CASSPHIGLSAEQYF
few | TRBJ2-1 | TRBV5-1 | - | TGCGCCAGCAGCTTGGATGGCTTCGGGCAGTTCTTC | CASSLDGFGQFF
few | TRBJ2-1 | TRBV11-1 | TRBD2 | TGTGCCAGCAGCTTAGTGGCTAGCGGGGTCGATGAGCAGTTCTTC | CASSLVASGVDEQFF
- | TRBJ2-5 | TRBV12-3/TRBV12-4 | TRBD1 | TGTGCCAGCAGCGCCCGGGACAGGGTGATTCAGACCCAGTACTTC | CASSARDRVIQTQYF
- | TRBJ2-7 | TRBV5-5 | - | TGTGCCAGCACCTCAAGGGGGACATCGTACTCCTACGAGCAGTACTTC | CASTSRGTSYSYEQYF
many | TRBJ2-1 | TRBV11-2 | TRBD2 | TGTGCCAGCAGCTTTTTTGGTAGCGGGAGGCTGAGCTCCTACAATGAGCAGTTCTTC | CASSFFGSGRLSSYNEQFF
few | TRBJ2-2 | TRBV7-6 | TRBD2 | TGTGCCAGCAGTTTACTAGCGGGAGGCCTCGGGGTCACCGGGGAGCTGTTTTTT | CASSLLAGGLGVTGELFF
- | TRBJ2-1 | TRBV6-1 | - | TGTGCCAGCAGACCTCTAGCGACCAATGAGCAGTTCTTC | CASRPLATNEQFF
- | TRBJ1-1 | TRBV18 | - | TGTGCCAGCTCACCACCGGACCTACTTAGCACTGAAGCTTTCTTT | CASSPPDLLSTEAFF
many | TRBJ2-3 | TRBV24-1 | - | TGTGCCACCAGTGACCTCGCAACGGACAGCGGAGGAAGCACAGATACGCAGTATTTT | CATSDLATDSGGSTDTQYF
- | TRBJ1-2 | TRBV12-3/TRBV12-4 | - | TGTGCCAGCAGTTTACAGGGCACCCTCTATGGCTACACCTTC | CASSLQGTLYGYTF
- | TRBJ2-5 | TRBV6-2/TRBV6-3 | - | TGTGCCAGCAGATGGGGGAACCAAGAGACCCAGTACTTC | CASRWGNQETQYF
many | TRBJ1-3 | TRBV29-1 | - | TGCAGCGTTGAAAGCAACTCACGGGGGTCCGCTGGAAACACCATATATTTT | CSVESNSRGSAGNTIYF
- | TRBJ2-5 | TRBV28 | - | TGTGCCAGCAGTTTATACGGGCGGCTGACGGAGACCCAGTACTTC | CASSLYGRLTETQYF
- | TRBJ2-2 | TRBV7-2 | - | TGTGCCAGCAGCTTGCGGTGGGGGATGGACACCGGGGAGCTGTTTTTT | CASSLRWGMDTGELFF
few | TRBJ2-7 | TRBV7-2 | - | TGTGCCAGCAGCTCCCCCGGGTCAAGAGCCTACGAGCAGTACTTC | CASSSPGSRAYEQYF
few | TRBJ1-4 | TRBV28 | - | TGTGCCAGCAGTTGGTGGGCCTCCAATGAAAAACTGTTTTTT | CASSWWASNEKLFF
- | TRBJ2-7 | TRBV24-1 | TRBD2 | TGTGCCACCATGCTAGCGGGAGGAGAGCAGTACTTC | CATMLAGGEQYF
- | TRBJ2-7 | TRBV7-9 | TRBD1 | TGTGCCAGCAGCTTAGGAAGACAGGGGGGCTCCTACGAGCAGTACTTC | CASSLGRQGGSYEQYF
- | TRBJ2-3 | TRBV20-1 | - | TGCAGTGCTAGAGATTGGTTGCCGGAAGGGGCCCGAGGTACGCAGTATTTT | CSARDWLPEGARGTQYF
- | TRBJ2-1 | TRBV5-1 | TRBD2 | TGCGCCAGCAGCTACGGGACTAGCGGCGCCTACAATGAGCAGTTCTTC | CASSYGTSGAYNEQFF
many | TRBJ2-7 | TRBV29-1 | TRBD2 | TGCAGCGTTGAAGGAGTTCCGGGACTAGCGGGGGCGGGACTCTACGAGCAGTACTTC | CSVEGVPGLAGAGLYEQYF
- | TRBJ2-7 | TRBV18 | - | TGTGCCAGCTCACCCGACGGCCTTGCGACCTACGAGCAGTACTTC | CASSPDGLATYEQYF
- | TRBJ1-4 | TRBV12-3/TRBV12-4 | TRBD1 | TGTGCCAGCAGGCCAACAGGGGGATCTAATGAAAAACTGTTTTTT | CASRPTGGSNEKLFF
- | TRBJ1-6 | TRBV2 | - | TGTGCCAGCAGGCTGGGAGCTAATTCACCCCTCCACTTT | CASRLGANSPLHF
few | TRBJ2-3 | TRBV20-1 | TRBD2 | TGCAGTGCCTTAGCCGGGACTAGCAGCACAGATACGCAGTATTTT | CSALAGTSSTDTQYF
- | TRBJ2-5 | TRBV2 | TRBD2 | TGTGCCAGCACCCCAGGACTAGCGGGAGTCGAGACCCAGTACTTC | CASTPGLAGVETQYF
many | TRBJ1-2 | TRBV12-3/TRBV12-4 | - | TGTGCCAGCAGTTTATCTGGTGTTGGCTACACCTTC | CASSLSGVGYTF
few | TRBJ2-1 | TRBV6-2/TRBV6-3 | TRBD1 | TGTGCCAGCAGCAACGGACAGGGCTACAATGAGCAGTTCTTC | CASSNGQGYNEQFF
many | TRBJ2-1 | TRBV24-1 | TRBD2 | TGTGCCACTGGGAGACTAGCGGGAGGGAGCAATGAGCAGTTCTTC | CATGRLAGGSNEQFF
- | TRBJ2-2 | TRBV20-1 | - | TGCAGTGCTAGCGGGACCCAGAACACCGGGGAGCTGTTTTTT | CSASGTQNTGELFF